This T cell receptor beta chain was sequenced for a study of T cell responses to AZD1222 COVID-19 vaccine. V lost 0 bases and J lost 4, with 12 bases in between. This CDR3 has 15 residues. The germline V gene has CDR1 MNHNY and CDR2 SVGAGI (reference sequence). Findings and caveats of the study: At baseline, just five or six AZD1222 recipients tested seropositive. The reported proportion of spike-specific TCRs targeting unmutated variant regions was nearly half. Only after the peak T cell response were repertoires sampled.

The protocol was immunoSEQ multiplex PCR, while the TCRdb copy is restricted to in-frame clones and leaves out a portion. This table holds roughly 100,000 clones, 90% found once. For this clone: The antigen is not known.

The chain has TRBV6-6 and TRBJ1-2; D call uncertain. This TCR was recovered from an adult who received the AZD1222 COVID-19 vaccine. Sequencing used peripheral blood, obtained 28 days after the second AZD1222 dose. The DNA of the CDR3 is TGTGCCAGCAGTTACTCGAACCCCACGAGCTATGGCTACACCTTC. Translating it yields CASSYSNPTSYGYTF.